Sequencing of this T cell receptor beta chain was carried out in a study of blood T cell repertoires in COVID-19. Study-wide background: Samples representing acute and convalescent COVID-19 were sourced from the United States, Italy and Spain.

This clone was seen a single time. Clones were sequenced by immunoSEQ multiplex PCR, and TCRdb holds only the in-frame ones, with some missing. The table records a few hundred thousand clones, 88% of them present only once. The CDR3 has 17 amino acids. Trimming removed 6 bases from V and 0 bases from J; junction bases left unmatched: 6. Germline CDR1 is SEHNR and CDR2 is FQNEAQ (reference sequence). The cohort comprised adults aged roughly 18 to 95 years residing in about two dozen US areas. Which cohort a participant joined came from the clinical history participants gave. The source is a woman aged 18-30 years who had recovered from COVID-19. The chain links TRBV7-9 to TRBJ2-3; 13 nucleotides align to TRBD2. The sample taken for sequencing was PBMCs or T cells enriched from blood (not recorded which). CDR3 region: CASSSGLAGVSTDTQYF. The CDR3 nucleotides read TGTGCCAGCAGTTCAGGACTAGCGGGGGTTAGCACAGATACGCAGTATTTT. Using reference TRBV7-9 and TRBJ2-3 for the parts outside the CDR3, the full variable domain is DTGVSQNPRHKITKRGQNVTFRCDPISEHNRLYWYRQTLGQGPEFLTYFQNEAQLEKSRLLSDRFSAERPKGSFSTLEIQRTEQGDSAMYLCASSSGLAGVSTDTQYFGPGTRLTVL.